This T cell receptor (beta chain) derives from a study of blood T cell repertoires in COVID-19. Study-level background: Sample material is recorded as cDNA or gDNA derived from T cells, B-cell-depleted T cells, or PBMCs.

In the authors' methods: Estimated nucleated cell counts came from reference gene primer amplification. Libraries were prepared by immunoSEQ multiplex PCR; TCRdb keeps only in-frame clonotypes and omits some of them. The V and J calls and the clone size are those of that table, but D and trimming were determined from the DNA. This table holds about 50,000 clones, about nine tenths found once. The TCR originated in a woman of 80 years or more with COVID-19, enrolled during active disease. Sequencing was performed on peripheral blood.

The CDR3: CAWSVLRRGETQYF. The CDR3 coding sequence is TGTGCCTGGAGTGTATTGCGGAGAGGAGAGACCCAGTACTTC. The genes are TRBV30 and TRBJ2-5; D uncertain. Germline loops: CDR1 GTSNPN, CDR2 SVGIG (reference sequence). The CDR3 has 14 residues. V lost 0 bases, J lost 4 bases, and 12 bases lay in between.